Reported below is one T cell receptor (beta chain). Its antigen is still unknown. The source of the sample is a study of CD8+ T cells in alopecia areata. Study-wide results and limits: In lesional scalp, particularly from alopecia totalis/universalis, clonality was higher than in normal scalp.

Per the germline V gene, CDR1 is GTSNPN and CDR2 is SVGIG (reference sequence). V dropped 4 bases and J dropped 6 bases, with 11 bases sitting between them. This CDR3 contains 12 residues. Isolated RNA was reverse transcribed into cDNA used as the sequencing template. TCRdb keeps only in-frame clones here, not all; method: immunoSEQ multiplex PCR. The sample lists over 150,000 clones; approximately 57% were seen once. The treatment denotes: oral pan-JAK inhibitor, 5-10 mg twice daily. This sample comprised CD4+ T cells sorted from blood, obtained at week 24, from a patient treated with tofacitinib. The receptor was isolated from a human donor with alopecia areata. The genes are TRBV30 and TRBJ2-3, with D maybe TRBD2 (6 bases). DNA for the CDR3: TGTGCCTGGAACGCGGGGTTTGATACGCAGTATTTT. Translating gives CAWNAGFDTQYF.